These 19 T cell receptor beta chains share one sample of origin, sequenced in a study of beta chain features in type 1 diabetes. Reverse transcribing all isolated RNA meant expressed TCRB transcripts were sequenced. The method was immunoSEQ multiplex PCR; TCRdb's version includes in-frame clones alone and lacks a portion of them. There are about 360,000 clones in the sample; 10% to 15% occur only once, and around 0.015% lies in the top ten. Sequencing was performed on naive CD4+ T cells from blood. The source of these receptors is a young man in good health.

This clone was counted between two and nine times. V is TRBV7-9 and J is TRBJ1-2; a weak D match, TRBD1 (6 bases). The CDR3 consists of 12 residues. CDR1 and CDR2 (germline): SEHNR, FQNEAQ (reference sequence). V lost 3 bases and J 10 bases, leaving 12 bases between the germline ends. CDR3 loop: CASSLDSRNYTF. DNA for the CDR3: TGTGCCAGCAGCTTGGACAGCAGGAACTACACCTTC. The whole variable domain, filled in from reference TRBV7-9 and TRBJ1-2, reads DTGVSQNPRHKITKRGQNVTFRCDPISEHNRLYWYRQTLGQGPEFLTYFQNEAQLEKSRLLSDRFSAERPKGSFSTLEIQRTEQGDSAMYLCASSLDSRNYTFGSGTRLTVV.

This clone has only a few counts. The V call is TRBV6-5, the J call TRBJ1-5; perhaps TRBD1 as D (5 bases). CDR3 size: 15 residues. Germline V gene sequence: CDR1 MNHEY, CDR2 SVGAGI. Trimming cost V 5 bases and J 5 bases, with 16 bases left between them. CDR3 bases: TGTGCCAGCAGTCCCTCGGCAGGGCATCATCAGCCCCAGCATTTT. Its protein product is CASSPSAGHHQPQHF.

This clone has more than one count but fewer than ten. This rearrangement joins TRBV9 to TRBJ1-5; 10 bases fit TRBD1. V dropped 0 bases and J dropped 2; count of bases not matched to a gene: 2. Germline lookup yields CDR1 SGDLS and CDR2 YYNGEE. The CDR3 spans 16 residues. The chain's CDR3 is CASSVETGGRNQPQHF. CDR3 DNA sequence: TGTGCCAGCAGCGTAGAGACAGGGGGCCGCAATCAGCCCCAGCATTTT.

This rearrangement joins TRBV19 to TRBJ2-6; unclear D gene. Between the trimmed V and J ends, which lost 7 bases and 0 bases, there was a span of 10 bases. The CDR3 contains 15 residues. Germline loops: CDR1 LNHDA, CDR2 SQIVND (reference sequence). The CDR3 DNA is TGTGCCAGTAATCCACTCTACTCTGGGGCCAACGTCCTGACTTTC. Amino acids: CASNPLYSGANVLTF.

This clone has more than one count but fewer than ten. The chain employs TRBV7-2 and TRBJ1-1, with D possibly TRBD1 on 5 matching bases. Germline CDR1 reads SGHTA; CDR2 reads FQGNSA. This CDR3 region has 15 residues. Trimming removed 4 bases from V and 0 bases from J, with 12 bases in between. For the CDR3, the DNA is TGTGCCAGCAGCTCAACAGGCCTCATGAACACTGAAGCTTTCTTT. Translation: CASSSTGLMNTEAFF.

The V gene is TRBV5-1, the J gene TRBJ1-3; D is uncertain. The CDR3 consists of 15 residues. Trimming stripped 0 bases from V and 0 bases from J, with 7 bases between. CDR1 SGHRS and CDR2 YFSETQ come from the germline V gene. This CDR3 is CASSLGLYSGNTIYF. DNA for the CDR3: TGCGCCAGCAGCTTGGGACTCTACTCTGGAAACACCATATATTTT.

The CDR3 region is CASSIRLAGVFYNEQFF. For the CDR3, the DNA is TGTGCCAGCAGCATAAGACTAGCGGGAGTCTTTTACAATGAGCAGTTCTTC. The rearrangement links TRBV13 to TRBJ2-1; 12 bases agree with TRBD2. Germline assignment: CDR1 PRHDT and CDR2 FYEKMQ (reference sequence). The CDR3 is 17 amino acids. Unmatched junction bases numbered 9, after V lost 5 bases and J lost 4 bases.

This clone was seen more than once but under ten times. The chain joins TRBV5-1 to TRBJ2-1; tentative D call: TRBD2 (6 bases). CDR3 length equals 15 residues. CDR1 and CDR2 (germline): SGHRS, YFSETQ. V gave up 6 bases and J gave up 6 bases, with 19 bases separating them. The CDR3 sequence: CASIAAGSLRNEQFF. The CDR3 region has the DNA TGCGCCAGCATCGCGGCGGGAAGCCTCCGCAATGAGCAGTTCTTC. Variable domain in full (rest from reference TRBV5-1 and TRBJ2-1): KAGVTQTPRYLIKTRGQQVTLSCSPISGHRSVSWYQQTPGQGLQFLFEYFSETQRNKGNFPGRFSGRQFSNSRSEMNVSTLELGDSALYLCASIAAGSLRNEQFFGPGTRLTVL.

The gene calls are TRBV6-5 and TRBJ1-1, with 8 bases lining up with TRBD1. Germline loops: CDR1 MNHEY, CDR2 SVGAGI. The junction had 8 bases not matched to a gene; V was cut back by 5 bases and J by 6 bases. This CDR3 is built from 14 residues. CDR3 protein: CASSTDRERSEAFF. Written as DNA, the CDR3 is TGTGCCAGCAGTACGGACAGGGAGAGGTCTGAAGCTTTCTTT.

In its sample, this clone was seen a few times. The chain recombines TRBV6-6 with TRBJ1-4; D is undetermined. V gave up 5 bases and J gave up 8 bases, with 18 bases separating them. The CDR3 has 15 amino acids. CDR1 is MNHNY, CDR2 SVGAGI, per germline (reference sequence). The CDR3 spells CASSDHGRRGEKLFF. DNA of the CDR3: TGTGCCAGCAGTGACCACGGGAGACGAGGCGAAAAACTGTTTTTT.

This clone was picked up a small number of times. This rearrangement joins TRBV4-3 to TRBJ1-4; a possible D gene is TRBD1 (6 bases). Germline values: CDR1 LGHNA, CDR2 YSLEER. The length of the CDR3 is 16 residues. V was cut by 0 bases and J by 8 bases, with 16 bases left in between. The CDR3 is CASSQDVGQLGEKLFF. Written as DNA, the CDR3 is TGCGCCAGCAGCCAAGATGTAGGACAGTTAGGAGAAAAACTGTTTTTT.

The rearrangement joins TRBV30 to TRBJ1-1; D remains unclear. Per germline, CDR1 GTSNPN and CDR2 SVGIG (reference sequence). V lost 3 bases and J lost 1, with 9 bases in between. This CDR3 region has 13 residues. The CDR3 region has the DNA TGTGCCTGGAGAGTAGGAGGGAACACTGAAGCTTTCTTT. Translated, it gives CAWRVGGNTEAFF.

The gene calls are TRBV30 and TRBJ2-1; D call uncertain. Germline V CDR1 and CDR2: GTSNPN, SVGIG (reference sequence). This CDR3 comprises 14 residues. Trimming removed 0 bases from V and 3 bases from J, with 9 bases in between. CDR3 residues: CAWSVQVGYNEQFF. DNA for the CDR3: TGTGCCTGGAGTGTTCAGGTCGGCTACAATGAGCAGTTCTTC.

The V gene is TRBV7-9, the J gene TRBJ2-2; TRBD1 matches at 7 bases. The germline V gene has CDR1 SEHNR and CDR2 FQNEAQ (reference sequence). The V and J ends lost 5 bases and 5 bases, in that order; junction bases with no gene match: 5. This CDR3 has 14 amino acids. CDR3 loop: CASSNRGFTGELFF. The CDR3, as DNA: TGTGCCAGCAGCAACAGGGGTTTTACCGGGGAGCTGTTTTTT.

The chain recombines TRBV4-1 with TRBJ1-3; D uncertain. The CDR3 covers 15 residues. The germline CDR1 and CDR2 sequences are MGHRA and YSYEKL. V lost 1 base and J lost 3, with 10 bases in between. CDR3 amino acids: CASSQVIRDGNTIYF. CDR3 DNA: TGCGCCAGCAGCCAAGTGATCCGAGATGGAAACACCATATATTTT.

This clone has a handful of counts. The gene calls are TRBV4-3 and TRBJ2-3; D remains ambiguous. The CDR3 totals 15 residues. The germline V gene has CDR1 LGHNA and CDR2 YSLEER. Deletions cut 0 bases from V and 0 bases from J, with 7 bases between. The chain's CDR3 is CASSQDRSSTDTQYF. In DNA, the CDR3 is TGCGCCAGCAGCCAAGACAGGTCTAGCACAGATACGCAGTATTTT.

This clone was counted only a few times. In the same sample, other DNA sequences code for this CDR3. J is TRBJ2-7 and V is TRBV28; D possibly corresponds to TRBD2 (6 bases). The CDR3 has 14 residues. Trimming took 2 bases from V and 0 from J, leaving 8 bases between them. Germline V gene lookup returns CDR1 MDHEN and CDR2 SYDVKM. CDR3 coding DNA: TGTGCCAGCAGTTTAGGAGGGAGCTCCTACGAGCAGTACTTC. The encoded protein is CASSLGGSSYEQYF.

This chain links TRBV28 with TRBJ2-7, with TRBD2 matching over 7 bases. Per germline, CDR1 MDHEN and CDR2 SYDVKM. V lost 3 bases, J lost 0 bases, and 5 bases stayed unmatched. The CDR3 runs 15 residues. The CDR3, as DNA: TGTGCCAGCAGTTTGTTGAAGCGGGGCTCCTACGAGCAGTACTTC. Residues: CASSLLKRGSYEQYF.

The V gene is TRBV11-2, the J gene TRBJ2-5, with 12 bases lining up with TRBD2. V lost 6 bases, J lost 3 bases, and 2 bases stayed unmatched. CDR3 length equals 14 residues. Per the germline V gene, CDR1 is SGHAT and CDR2 is FQNNGV. The CDR3 DNA follows: TGTGCCAGCAGGTGGACTAGCGGGGAAGAGACCCAGTACTTC. Its protein is CASRWTSGEETQYF.